These 8 T cell receptor beta chains share one sample of origin, sequenced in a study of blood T cell repertoires in COVID-19. Repertoires were generated with immunoSEQ multiplex PCR, while TCRdb's copy carries only in-frame clones and drops some. Here the sample spans 85,000 to 95,000 clones, just over 90% being singletons. Sequencing input: peripheral blood. These receptor sequences come from a woman aged 50 to 65 in a cohort sampled during active COVID-19.

This chain connects TRBV20-1 to TRBJ2-7; no firm D call. The CDR3 runs to 10 residues. V lost 1 base to trimming and J lost 6 bases, with 4 bases between them. CDR1 and CDR2 (germline): DFQATT, SNEGSKA (reference sequence). The CDR3 DNA reads as TGCAGTGCTAGAGGGCCCGAGCAGTACTTC. Encoded protein: CSARGPEQYF.

The rearrangement links TRBV4-1 to TRBJ2-3; 11 nucleotides align to TRBD2. The ends lost 4 bases at V and 4 bases at J; junction bases unmatched: 10. From germline, CDR1 is MGHRA and CDR2 YSYEKL. This CDR3 has 17 residues. CDR3 DNA: TGCGCCAGCAGCCGTCTAGCGGGAGGCTCTGGGGCAGATACGCAGTATTTT. This sequence encodes CASSRLAGGSGADTQYF.

This clone was counted once. The V and J genes are TRBV11-2 and TRBJ2-3; no clear D gene. V lost 7 bases and J 3 bases, leaving 8 bases between the germline ends. The CDR3 loop spans 12 amino acids. CDR1 and CDR2 (germline): SGHAT, FQNNGV. CDR3 bases: TGTGCCAGCACCCCGGGTACAGATACGCAGTATTTT. Translated, it gives CASTPGTDTQYF.

The V gene is TRBV3-1 (or the pseudogene TRBV3-2), the J gene TRBJ1-2; D is unclear. V lost 4 bases, J lost 8 bases, and 11 bases lay in between. The CDR3 consists of 12 residues. In germline, CDR1 is LGHDT, CDR2 YNNKEL (reference sequence). The CDR3 coding sequence is TGTGCCAGCAGCCGCGAGGGATCCGGCTACACCTTC. It is translated as CASSREGSGYTF.

V gene TRBV28 combines with J gene TRBJ1-1; D ambiguous. V was shortened by 4 bases and J by 1 base, with 7 bases between the two germline ends. The germline V gene encodes CDR1 MDHEN and CDR2 SYDVKM. The CDR3 contains 13 residues. CDR3 coding DNA: TGTGCCAGCAGTTCGTACAAGAACACTGAAGCTTTCTTT. Translation gives CASSSYKNTEAFF.

This clone has only one observation. J is TRBJ1-2 and V is TRBV4-1; D is ambiguous. Trimming cost V 1 base and J 0 bases, with 12 bases left between them. CDR1 and CDR2 (germline): MGHRA, YSYEKL. CDR3 length: 16 residues. The DNA of the CDR3 is TGCGCCAGCAGCCAAGGTCCGGGGAGGGCTAACTATGGCTACACCTTC. This encodes CASSQGPGRANYGYTF.

The chain is built from TRBV3-1 (or the pseudogene TRBV3-2) and TRBJ1-1; D uncertain. V lost 1 base and J 1 base, leaving 13 bases between the germline ends. Germline-derived CDR1 and CDR2 are LGHDT and YNNKEL (reference sequence). The CDR3 is made up of 16 amino acids. The CDR3 region has the DNA TGTGCCAGCAGCCAAGGCAGTATTCGAAGGAACACTGAAGCTTTCTTT. This codes for CASSQGSIRRNTEAFF.

This chain uses TRBV7-9 with TRBJ2-1; 7 bases are shared with TRBD1. V shed 4 bases, J shed 4 bases, and the junction held 10 bases outside the gene matches. CDR1 and CDR2 from the germline V gene are SEHNR and FQNEAQ (reference sequence). The CDR3 is 16 amino acids. The CDR3 bases are TGTGCCAGCAGCTCACCTGGGGGCAGGGGGTACAATGAGCAGTTCTTC. Its translation is CASSSPGGRGYNEQFF.